These 19 T cell receptor beta chains were all obtained from the same sample, sequenced in a study of T-cell reconstitution after alpha-beta-depleted transplantation in children (dated by TCRdb to about 2016). This sample's treatment or condition label indicates: allogeneic hematopoietic cell transplantation with graft depleted of TCRalphabeta T cells and CD19 B cells. The library was prepared using PCR. These reads were obtained on an Illumina HiSeq 2500. TCR libraries were prepared with molecular barcoding, using unique molecular identifiers to normalize TCRbeta repertoire quantification. The public sequencing data were trimmed at Q25 with fastp and processed into clonotypes with MiXCR by TCRdb, which kept only in-frame beta chains. Each CDR3 protein gets just one entry, which takes the most common genes and DNA from the rows behind it. A total of roughly 120,000 distinct CDR3 sequences appear in this sample, 10% of them only once. The biggest ten clones account for less than 45% of the sample.

The sequencing here drew on PBMCs, taken before TCRalphabeta/CD19-depleted stem cell transplant. These receptors came from a boy aged 2 to 10 with acute lymphoblastic leukemia, due to receive a stem cell transplant.

CDR3 DNA sequence: TGCGCCAGCAGCTTGCCAGGGATGAATGGCTACACCTTC. This codes for CASSLPGMNGYTF. The chain has TRBV5-1 and TRBJ1-2; D possibly corresponds to TRBD1 (5 bases). Trimming shortened V by 1 base and J by 6 bases, and 10 bases separated the two germline ends. Germline CDR1 is SGHRS and CDR2 is YFSETQ. This CDR3 has 13 residues.

This clonotype was observed a few times. This chain connects TRBV7-9 to TRBJ2-7; D possibly corresponds to TRBD1 (6 bases). The CDR3 is 14 residues long. The V gene lost 5 bases and the J gene lost 7 bases, with 18 bases spanning the gap. The V gene's germline CDR1 is SEHNR and CDR2 FQNEAQ (reference sequence). The CDR3: CASSAMTRGLEQYF. CDR3 DNA sequence: TGTGCCAGCAGCGCTATGACAAGGGGGTTGGAGCAGTACTTC. Based on the CDR3 plus reference TRBV7-9 and TRBJ2-7, the full variable domain is DTGVSQNPRHKITKRGQNVTFRCDPISEHNRLYWYRQTLGQGPEFLTYFQNEAQLEKSRLLSDRFSAERPKGSFSTLEIQRTEQGDSAMYLCASSAMTRGLEQYFGPGTRLTVT.

This clonotype has a count of ten or more. The chain combines TRBV18 with TRBJ2-3, with 7 bases that match TRBD2. This CDR3 is built from 16 residues. Germline values: CDR1 KGHSH, CDR2 LQKENI. Unmatched junction bases numbered 11, after V lost 3 bases and J lost 5 bases. CDR3 region: CASSPGLAARRDTQYF. For the CDR3, the DNA is TGTGCCAGCTCACCGGGGCTAGCGGCGAGGCGAGATACGCAGTATTTT. Based on the CDR3 plus reference TRBV18 and TRBJ2-3, the full variable domain is NAGVMQNPRHLVRRRGQEARLRCSPMKGHSHVYWYRQLPEEGLKFMVYLQKENIIDESGMPKERFSAEFPKEGPSILRIQQVVRGDSAAYFCASSPGLAARRDTQYFGPGTRLTVL.

This clonotype came up many times. The V gene is TRBV12-3 or TRBV12-4, the J gene TRBJ2-2; a possible D gene is TRBD1 (9 bases). V was shortened by 7 bases and J by 2 bases, with 17 bases between the two germline ends. The CDR3 has 16 amino acids. CDR3 in DNA: TGTGCCAGCACCCGGGGGGGACAGGGCAACACCGGGGAGCTGTTTTTT. Amino acids: CASTRGGQGNTGELFF.

This clonotype was counted many times. CDR3 sequence: CASSLGILAPTNEQFF. CDR3 in DNA: TGTGCCAGCAGCTTAGGTATCCTAGCCCCAACAAATGAGCAGTTCTTC. The chain combines TRBV7-2 with TRBJ2-1; D possibly corresponds to TRBD2 (5 bases). V dropped 1 base and J dropped 7 bases, with 17 bases sitting between them. Germline CDR1 is SGHTA and CDR2 is FQGNSA. The length of the CDR3 is 16 residues.

This clonotype was recorded many times. The chain carries TRBV6-1 and TRBJ2-7; 15 nucleotides match TRBD2. CDR1 is MNHNS, CDR2 SASEGT, per germline. Germline trimming cut 6 bases from V and 2 bases from J; bases unmatched to any gene: 8. The CDR3 has 17 amino acids. For the CDR3, the DNA is TGTGCCAGCAGCCGGGGACTAGCGGGAGGACCTCCCTACGAGCAGTACTTC. It yields the protein CASSRGLAGGPPYEQYF.

The sample holds many counts of this clonotype. The V gene is TRBV12-3 or TRBV12-4, the J gene TRBJ2-1; possibly TRBD2 for D (5 bases). The CDR3 has 16 amino acids. The germline V and J ends were trimmed by 3 bases and 1 base, with 13 bases remaining between them. The CDR3: CASSFWSGGSYNEQFF. CDR3 bases: TGTGCCAGCAGTTTCTGGTCTGGAGGATCCTACAATGAGCAGTTCTTC.

This clonotype was seen at least ten times. The chain couples TRBV20-1 to TRBJ1-1; D gene unclear. The CDR3 is 14 amino acids. Germline values: CDR1 DFQATT, CDR2 SNEGSKA (reference sequence). V lost 3 bases to trimming and J lost 1 base, with 12 bases between them. The CDR3 nucleotides are TGCAGTGCTAGTTGGTCCCCCCGGAACACTGAAGCTTTCTTT. Translating gives CSASWSPRNTEAFF.

The chain joins TRBV10-3 to TRBJ2-7; D call uncertain. Trimming shortened V by 3 bases and J by 0 bases, and 6 bases separated the two germline ends. CDR3 length: 13 residues. Germline assignment: CDR1 ENHRY and CDR2 SYGVKD. CDR3 sequence (DNA): TGTGCCATCAGTGACTACAGCTCCTACGAGCAGTACTTC. This codes for CAISDYSSYEQYF.

The V call is TRBV4-2, the J call TRBJ2-1; TRBD2 agrees at 12 bases. The CDR3 is 16 amino acids. V was pared by 4 bases and J by 5 bases, with 6 bases of the junction left unmatched. CDR1 and CDR2 from the germline V gene are LGHNA and YNFKEQ. CDR3 in DNA: TGTGCCAGCAGCCTACAGGGACTAGCGGGCGACAATGAGCAGTTCTTC. This codes for CASSLQGLAGDNEQFF.

The CDR3 region has the DNA TGTGCCAGCAGTTTATCCGGGACAGGGGGCTCTGAGCAGTTCTTC. As protein: CASSLSGTGGSEQFF. The J gene is TRBJ2-1, the V gene TRBV27; 12 bases match TRBD1. V trimming: 0 bases; J trimming: 9 bases; junction bases outside the gene matches: 3. Germline V lookup: CDR1 MNHEY, CDR2 SMNVEV (reference sequence). CDR3 length equals 15 residues.

This clonotype was observed many times. This rearrangement joins TRBV20-1 to TRBJ2-1, with 8 bases matching TRBD1. CDR3 length equals 15 residues. With 6 bases clipped from V and 4 bases from J, the junction kept 11 bases outside the gene matches. Germline V gene lookup returns CDR1 DFQATT and CDR2 SNEGSKA (reference sequence). CDR3 sequence: CSASGVQGAYNEQFF. The CDR3 DNA follows: TGCAGTGCCTCAGGCGTCCAGGGGGCATACAATGAGCAGTTCTTC.

This clonotype was seen only a few times. J is TRBJ1-2 and V is TRBV4-1, with 12 positions matching TRBD1. The germline gives CDR1 MGHRA, CDR2 YSYEKL. The CDR3 has 16 amino acids. Germline trimming cut 4 bases from V and 7 bases from J; bases unmatched to any gene: 10. The CDR3 coding sequence is TGCGCCAGCAGCCGCTCAACCGGGACAGGGGGCTTTGGCTACACCTTC. The encoded protein is CASSRSTGTGGFGYTF.

The chain joins TRBV7-9 to TRBJ2-7, with D uncertain. The CDR3 contains 14 residues. Trimming left V 1 base short and J 12 bases short, with 19 bases between. Germline CDR1 reads SEHNR; CDR2 reads FQNEAQ (reference sequence). The CDR3 reads CASSLEAEVPDWYF. DNA of the CDR3: TGTGCCAGCAGCTTAGAGGCAGAGGTCCCTGATTGGTACTTC.

This clonotype was counted ten times or more. The chain carries TRBV5-5 and TRBJ2-2, with D possibly matching TRBD1 (5 bases). CDR3 length equals 14 residues. Trimming stripped 0 bases from V and 5 bases from J, with 8 bases between. Germline values: CDR1 SGHKS, CDR2 YYEKEE (reference sequence). CDR3 coding DNA: TGTGCCAGCAGCTTGGTAGCAGGGACCGGGGAGCTGTTTTTT. It translates to CASSLVAGTGELFF.

Ten or more counts support this clonotype. The chain combines TRBV5-1 with TRBJ2-1; D uncertain. With 0 bases removed from V and 8 bases from J, the gap between germline ends came to 6 bases. Per the germline V gene, CDR1 is SGHRS and CDR2 is YFSETQ. The CDR3 has 12 residues. The CDR3 loop is CASSLDDDEQFF. CDR3 nucleotides: TGCGCCAGCAGCTTGGACGACGATGAGCAGTTCTTC.

This clonotype was recorded a few times. This chain's CDR3 is CAWTSAGTSGRNEQFF. The CDR3 region has the DNA TGTGCCTGGACAAGCGCCGGGACTAGCGGGAGGAATGAGCAGTTCTTC. This chain joins TRBV30 and TRBJ2-1, with 15 bases lining up with TRBD2. Germline CDR1 GTSNPN, CDR2 SVGIG (reference sequence). The CDR3 has 16 amino acids. J lost 7 bases, V lost 4 bases, and 8 bases had no gene match.

This clonotype was detected many times. The junction and the germline gene differ at one end; a read error may be behind it. The rearrangement joins TRBV7-7 to TRBJ2-3, with D perhaps assigned TRBD1 or TRBD2 (5 bases each). Germline V gene lookup returns CDR1 SSHAT and CDR2 FNYEAQ (reference sequence). The CDR3 has 13 amino acids. This CDR3 is CASSLAEGDTQYF. The CDR3 coding sequence is TGTGCTAGCAGCTTAGCCGAGGGGGATACGCAGTATTTT.

The J gene is TRBJ2-7, the V gene TRBV25-1, with D perhaps matching TRBD1 or TRBD2 (5 bases each). The germline V gene encodes CDR1 MGHDK and CDR2 SYGVNS. The CDR3 runs 15 residues. V lost 2 bases to trimming and J lost 9 bases, with 20 bases between them. The CDR3 spells CASSENRGALRGQYF. Written as DNA, the CDR3 is TGTGCCAGCAGTGAAAATCGGGGCGCCCTGAGGGGGCAGTACTTC.